This T cell receptor beta chain was documented in a study of cytomegalovirus exposure and HLA in healthy donors. The study, taken as a whole, reports: It was in a later analysis that TCR association rates were seen to vary by HLA locus, highest for DRB1 and lowest for HLA-C. For most TCR beta V segments, an earlier analysis put the productive rate at about 87% or about 30% of the time. After further analysis at a later stage, roughly 16,000 TCR beta sequences were associated with HLA alleles at 0.05 false discovery rate.

Comments on this clone: Its target is unknown.

Healthy bone marrow donors supplied every sample. PCR involved 60 Vbeta and 13 Jbeta primers. The repertoire was sequenced with immunoSEQ multiplex PCR; TCRdb's copy has only in-frame clones and lacks some. The sample lists about 190,000 clones; under 85% were seen once. The sequenced sample consisted of PBMCs. The clonotype originates from a woman younger than 30 in good health and CMV-seronegative.

CDR3 in amino acids: CASSIAEGRTNEKLFF. The CDR3 DNA reads TGTGCCAGTAGTATTGCGGAAGGGAGAACTAATGAAAAACTGTTTTTT. V is TRBV19 and J is TRBJ1-4; D ambiguous. Germline lookup yields CDR1 LNHDA and CDR2 SQIVND (reference sequence). Trimming removed 3 bases at V and 1 base at J, with 12 bases between. The CDR3 loop spans 16 amino acids.